The present T cell receptor (beta chain) was sequenced within a study of blood T cell repertoires in COVID-19. Study overall: PBMCs, B-cell-depleted T cells, or T cells were the source of the cDNA or gDNA that made up the material.

Trimming cost V 2 bases and J 4 bases, with 12 bases left between them. This CDR3 has 15 residues. Germline CDR1 and CDR2: MNHNY and SVGAGI (reference sequence). As handled by the study authors: The assay estimated nucleated cells by amplifying reference gene primers. Clones were read by immunoSEQ multiplex PCR, and TCRdb kept only the in-frame ones, dropping some. The DNA was the basis for D and trimming; V, J and clone size are from that table. The sample holds fewer than 130,000 clones, 70% to 90% seen once. This clone was found once. The clonotype comes from a human donor in a cohort sampled during active COVID-19. Sequenced sample: peripheral blood. This rearrangement joins TRBV6-6 to TRBJ2-1, with D perhaps matching TRBD1 (5 bases). Here the CDR3 DNA reads TGTGCCAGCAGTTACGGCAGGGCCCCTTACAATGAGCAGTTCTTC. Amino acids: CASSYGRAPYNEQFF.